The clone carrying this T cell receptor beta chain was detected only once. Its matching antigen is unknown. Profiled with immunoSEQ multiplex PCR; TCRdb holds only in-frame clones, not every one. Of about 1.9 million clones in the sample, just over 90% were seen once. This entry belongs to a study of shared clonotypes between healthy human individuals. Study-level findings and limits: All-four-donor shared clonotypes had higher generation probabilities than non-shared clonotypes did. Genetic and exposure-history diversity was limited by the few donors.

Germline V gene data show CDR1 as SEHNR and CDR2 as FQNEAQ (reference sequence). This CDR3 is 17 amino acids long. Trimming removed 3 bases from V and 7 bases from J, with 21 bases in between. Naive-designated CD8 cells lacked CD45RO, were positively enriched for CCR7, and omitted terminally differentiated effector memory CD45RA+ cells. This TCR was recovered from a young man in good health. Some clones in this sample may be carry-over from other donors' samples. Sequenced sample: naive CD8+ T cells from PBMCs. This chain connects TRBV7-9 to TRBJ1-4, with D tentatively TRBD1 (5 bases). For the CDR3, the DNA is TGTGCCAGCAGCTTCCCCCCCCGGGGCAGGGTTGGTGAAAAACTGTTTTTT. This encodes CASSFPPRGRVGEKLFF.